Each of the 14 T cell receptor beta chains below was sequenced from the same sample in a study of blood T cell repertoires in COVID-19. Method: immunoSEQ multiplex PCR; TCRdb's copy keeps in-frame clones and lacks some. The sample consists of 300,000 to 350,000 clones, about nine tenths of them appearing once. Source material: peripheral blood. These receptor sequences come from a woman aged 25-40 years with COVID-19, enrolled during active disease.

The chain links TRBV6-5 to TRBJ2-3; TRBD2 matches 7 bases. CDR1 is MNHEY, CDR2 SVGAGI, per germline. This CDR3 is built from 13 residues. With 6 bases clipped from V and 3 bases from J, the junction kept 3 bases outside the gene matches. Here the CDR3 DNA reads TGTGCCAGCAGATCACTAGCGACAGATACGCAGTATTTT. It translates to CASRSLATDTQYF.

The chain joins TRBV2 to TRBJ2-2; D not resolved. The CDR3 has 14 amino acids. Trimming pared 10 bases from V and 2 bases from J, leaving 14 bases between. Germline loops: CDR1 SNHLY, CDR2 FYNNEI. The CDR3 spells CATKRQTNTGELFF. CDR3 bases: TGTGCCACCAAACGGCAGACAAACACCGGGGAGCTGTTTTTT.

The chain employs TRBV6-2 or TRBV6-3 and TRBJ2-2, with D perhaps matching TRBD2 (6 bases). Germline assignment: CDR1 MNHEY and CDR2 SVGEGT. V lost 6 bases to trimming and J lost 7 bases, with 15 bases between them. The CDR3 consists of 14 residues. CDR3 DNA: TGTGCCAGCAGCGTAGGCCGGGGAGGCGGGGAGCTGTTTTTT. It is translated as CASSVGRGGGELFF.

This rearrangement joins TRBV19 to TRBJ2-5; D call uncertain. This CDR3 spans 11 amino acids. Germline V gene sequence: CDR1 LNHDA, CDR2 SQIVND (reference sequence). Trimming removed 7 bases at V and 2 bases at J, with 5 bases between. CDR3 region: CASIPQETQYF. The CDR3 DNA reads as TGTGCCAGTATCCCTCAAGAGACCCAGTACTTC.

The chain is built from TRBV19 and TRBJ1-6, with 9 bases aligning to TRBD1. This CDR3 has 17 residues. The germline V gene encodes CDR1 LNHDA and CDR2 SQIVND (reference sequence). V lost 5 bases to trimming and J lost 7 bases; unmatched junction nucleotides: 12. CDR3 in amino acids: CASSPMTGGAENSPLHF. DNA of the CDR3: TGTGCCAGTAGTCCCATGACAGGGGGTGCCGAGAATTCACCCCTCCACTTT.

The DNA of the CDR3 is TGTGCCAGCAGCTTAGTTCGGGCGGGGGGCTACAATGAGCAGTTCTTC. Translated, it gives CASSLVRAGGYNEQFF. The gene calls are TRBV7-8 and TRBJ2-1, with 8 positions matching TRBD2. The germline V gene has CDR1 SGHVS and CDR2 FQNEAQ. V lost 1 base to trimming and J lost 3 bases; unmatched junction nucleotides: 5. CDR3 size: 16 residues.

The chain combines TRBV29-1 with TRBJ2-4; D is undetermined. Per germline, CDR1 SQVTM and CDR2 ANQGSEA. Between the trimmed V and J ends, which lost 5 bases and 0 bases, there was a span of 17 bases. This CDR3 comprises 16 residues. CDR3 loop: CSVPGRRQIAKNIQYF. CDR3 DNA sequence: TGCAGCGTTCCTGGTCGGCGACAAATAGCCAAAAACATTCAGTACTTC.

The chain has TRBV9 and TRBJ2-7, with TRBD2 identical over 7 bases. Unmatched junction bases numbered 11, after V lost 2 bases and J lost 3 bases. Germline lookup yields CDR1 SGDLS and CDR2 YYNGEE. This CDR3 has 16 amino acids. DNA for the CDR3: TGTGCCAGCAGCGTGGGGGGAGGGACCCAAAGCTACGAGCAGTACTTC. Its translation: CASSVGGGTQSYEQYF. The entire variable domain, with the rest obtained from reference TRBV9 and TRBJ2-7, is as follows: DSGVTQTPKHLITATGQRVTLRCSPRSGDLSVYWYQQSLDQGLQFLIQYYNGEERAKGNILERFSAQQFPDLHSELNLSSLELGDSALYFCASSVGGGTQSYEQYFGPGTRLTVT.

The chain is built from TRBV7-6 and TRBJ1-1; D is perhaps TRBD1 (6 bases). Trimming removed 0 bases from V and 5 bases from J, with 10 bases in between. Per germline, CDR1 SGHVS and CDR2 FNYEAQ. CDR3 length: 14 amino acids. CDR3: CASSLAPTGTEAFF. DNA of the CDR3: TGTGCCAGCAGCTTAGCACCGACAGGTACTGAAGCTTTCTTT.

This sequence joins TRBV10-3 and TRBJ2-7, with TRBD1 matching 9 bases. The CDR3 is 14 amino acids. V lost 11 bases to trimming and J lost 3 bases; unmatched junction nucleotides: 11. From germline, CDR1 is ENHRY and CDR2 SYGVKD. The CDR3 DNA is TGTGCCTCCGCTCCGGGACAGGGTTTCTACGAGCAGTACGTC. This gives the protein CASAPGQGFYEQYV.

V and J are TRBV28 and TRBJ1-1, with TRBD1 matching 9 bases. The CDR3 extends over 14 amino acids. V gave up 5 bases and J gave up 5 bases; unmatched junction bases: 6. CDR1 is MDHEN, CDR2 SYDVKM, per germline. The CDR3, as DNA: TGTGCCAGCAGTCCTACAGGGGGCACTACTGAAGCTTTCTTT. Its protein product is CASSPTGGTTEAFF. Full variable domain (outside the CDR3, taken from reference TRBV28 and TRBJ1-1): DVKVTQSSRYLVKRTGEKVFLECVQDMDHENMFWYRQDPGLGLRLIYFSYDVKMKEKGDIPEGYSVSREKKERFSLILESASTNQTSMYLCASSPTGGTTEAFFGQGTRLTVV.

This rearrangement joins TRBV5-6 to TRBJ2-3, with D possibly being TRBD1 (6 bases). The CDR3 length is 13 residues. Trimming stripped 0 bases from V and 4 bases from J, with 6 bases between. Germline V gives CDR1 SGHDT, CDR2 YYEEEE. The CDR3 DNA is TGTGCCAGCAGCTTGGACAGGGCAGATACGCAGTATTTT. This translates into CASSLDRADTQYF.

V is TRBV10-3 and J is TRBJ2-7, with 7 bases aligning to TRBD1. Germline V gives CDR1 ENHRY, CDR2 SYGVKD. This CDR3 spans 12 amino acids. The V gene end was trimmed by 10 bases and the J gene end by 2 bases; junction bases not matched to a gene: 5. The CDR3: CATGDSTYEQYV. The CDR3 DNA follows: TGTGCCACCGGGGACAGCACCTACGAGCAGTACGTC.

The chain has TRBV30 and TRBJ1-5; D might be TRBD1 (6 bases). V dropped 2 bases and J dropped 0 bases, with 11 bases sitting between them. This CDR3 has 15 residues. CDR1 and CDR2 from the germline V gene are GTSNPN and SVGIG (reference sequence). The CDR3 DNA reads TGTGCCTGGAGTACAACAGGGACTAGCAATCAGCCCCAGCATTTT. It is translated as CAWSTTGTSNQPQHF.